This T cell receptor (beta chain) was recorded in a study of blood T cells in healthy people across ages. Primed by a sample-barcoded 5' primer and a J-beta primer mix, a second PCR proceeded for about 6 to 12 cycles. A template-switch adaptor that had 12 random nucleotides put a tag on each cDNA molecule. TCRdb re-analysed the 5' RACE reads in MiXCR, keeping a single row per CDR3 protein. The repertoire consists of 1.2 million to 1.5 million distinct CDR3 sequences, with about 40% occurring once and the leading ten covering less than 8%. V trimming: 8 bases; J trimming: 6 bases; junction bases outside the gene matches: 9. CDR3 length equals 13 residues. As to this clonotype: Its antigen is not identified.

Whole-study results and caveats: Diversity was higher, and naive CD4+ cells more numerous, in long-lived donors than in aged donors. A roughly linear fall in TCR beta diversity per million T cells was seen with increasing age.

The receptor's source is a woman younger than 35 in good health. The sample taken for sequencing was blood. The chain links TRBV12-3 or TRBV12-4 to TRBJ1-2, with 7 bases aligning to TRBD1. The CDR3 reads CASGREGAHGYTF. CDR3 nucleotide sequence: TGTGCCAGCGGGAGGGAGGGGGCTCATGGCTACACCTTC.